The 10 T cell receptor beta chains in this list originate from one sample, sequenced in a study of T cell changes during pregnancy in multiple sclerosis. The table came from immunoSEQ multiplex PCR; TCRdb's copy has only in-frame clones and leaves some out. This table has some 57,000 clones, 70% to 90% appearing once. Specimen: peripheral blood, collected in the first trimester of pregnancy. The origin of the receptors is a female donor in good health, enrolled as a control in a pregnancy study.

This rearrangement joins TRBV6-5 to TRBJ1-2; D is possibly TRBD1 (5 bases). Trimming took 3 bases from V and 8 from J, leaving 13 bases between them. The germline V gene encodes CDR1 MNHEY and CDR2 SVGAGI. CDR3 size: 13 residues. CDR3 DNA sequence: TGTGCCAGCAGTTATAGGGGCCCCGGAGGCTACACCTTC. Protein sequence: CASSYRGPGGYTF.

The chain uses TRBV27 and TRBJ2-5; D perhaps matches TRBD1 (5 bases). From germline, CDR1 is MNHEY and CDR2 SMNVEV (reference sequence). The CDR3 spans 17 residues. The germline V and J ends were trimmed by 8 bases and 5 bases, with 27 bases remaining between them. CDR3 sequence (DNA): TGTGCCAGCCTGAAACGGGCAGGGTCTATATCGGTGGAGACCCAGTACTTC. It encodes CASLKRAGSISVETQYF.

The J gene is TRBJ2-1, the V gene TRBV5-5; D is ambiguous. V dropped 0 bases and J dropped 3 bases, with 4 bases sitting between them. The CDR3 has 13 amino acids. Germline CDR1 is SGHKS and CDR2 is YYEKEE (reference sequence). The CDR3, as DNA: TGTGCCAGCAGCTTGGCCAACTACAATGAGCAGTTCTTC. It translates to CASSLANYNEQFF. Full variable domain (missing parts from reference TRBV5-5 and TRBJ2-1): DAGVTQSPTHLIKTRGQQVTLRCSPISGHKSVSWYQQVLGQGPQFIFQYYEKEERGRGNFPDRFSARQFPNYSSELNVNALLLGDSALYLCASSLANYNEQFFGPGTRLTVL.

CDR3 sequence reads: CASTIYGQRTDTQYF. The CDR3 nucleotides read TGTGCCAGCACCATTTACGGACAGCGCACAGATACGCAGTATTTT. The chain has TRBV5-4 and TRBJ2-3; D perhaps matches TRBD1 (6 bases). Germline CDR1 is SGHNT and CDR2 is YYREEE (reference sequence). This CDR3 region has 15 residues. Trimming cost V 6 bases and J 1 base, with 15 bases left between them.

The rearrangement joins TRBV4-1 to TRBJ1-1; 9 bases fit TRBD1. CDR3 size: 14 residues. In germline, CDR1 is MGHRA, CDR2 YSYEKL. Trimming removed 3 bases from V and 5 bases from J; junction bases left unmatched: 4. Here the CDR3 reads CASSQGQGKTEAFF. CDR3 nucleotides: TGCGCCAGCAGCCAGGGACAGGGTAAAACTGAAGCTTTCTTT.

This chain joins TRBV5-5 and TRBJ2-7, with TRBD2 as a possible D gene (5 bases). Germline V lookup: CDR1 SGHKS, CDR2 YYEKEE (reference sequence). The CDR3 length is 13 residues. V dropped 0 bases and J dropped 6 bases, with 10 bases sitting between them. This chain's CDR3 is CASSLASGFEQYF. The CDR3 DNA sequence: TGTGCCAGCAGCTTGGCCTCGGGGTTCGAGCAGTACTTC.

CDR3 sequence reads: CSVEDPDRSSYGYTF. The DNA for the CDR3 is TGCAGCGTTGAAGATCCTGACAGGAGCAGCTATGGCTACACCTTC. The J gene is TRBJ1-2, the V gene TRBV29-1, with D tentatively TRBD1 (6 bases). This CDR3 spans 15 amino acids. CDR1 is SQVTM and CDR2 is ANQGSEA in the germline V gene. V was cut by 0 bases and J by 4 bases, with 15 bases left in between.

The rearrangement uses TRBV9 and TRBJ2-6; weak D call: TRBD2 (6 bases). V lost 4 bases to trimming and J lost 2 bases, with 16 bases between them. Germline CDR1 is SGDLS and CDR2 is YYNGEE. This CDR3 has 17 amino acids. The CDR3 nucleotides are TGTGCCAGCAGCTCTATTCGGGCGGGAACTGGGGCCAACGTCCTGACTTTC. Protein: CASSSIRAGTGANVLTF.

The CDR3 bases are TGTGCCAGCAGCTTAGTATGGCGCGGGGGGGCTCTGGAGACCCAGTACTTC. Translation gives CASSLVWRGGALETQYF. J is TRBJ2-5 and V is TRBV7-2, with 9 bases identical to TRBD2. The CDR3 is made up of 17 amino acids. CDR1 is SGHTA, CDR2 FQGNSA, per germline. J gave up 5 bases and V 1 base, and 11 bases lay outside the gene matches.

The CDR3 nucleotides read TGCGCCAGCAGCCGGAGGGGATCTTCAGGCCGTGAAGCTTTCTTT. Translating it yields CASSRRGSSGREAFF. J is TRBJ1-1 and V is TRBV5-1, with a weak D call TRBD1 (5 bases). This CDR3 has 15 amino acids. Trimming left V 4 bases short and J 7 bases short, with 20 bases between. Germline CDR1 and CDR2: SGHRS and YFSETQ.